This T cell receptor (beta chain) was captured by sequencing in a study of blood T cell repertoires in COVID-19 (dated by TCRdb to about 2020). Background for the entire study: The collaborator samples originated in the United States, Italy and Spain and spanned the acute and convalescent phases of COVID-19. HLA class I and class II types, where available, came from metadata supplied by the sample provider rather than from assay-based typing. Samples were obtained from the ongoing ImmuneRACE study (first 160 participants) and from 1,254 subjects provided by 6 global collaborators. The material from the prospective study consisted of cDNA or gDNA derived from T cells, B-cell-depleted T cells, or PBMCs. The dataset comprised deeply sampled blood TCRbeta repertoires from subjects exposed to, actively infected with, or recovered from COVID-19. The repertoires were released in a freely available public database meant as a resource for research on the immune response to SARS-CoV-2. Sample metadata almost always included a de-identified subject ID, COVID-19 status, age in years and sex.

Summary of the overall study and its limitations: How much clinical and demographic metadata was included differed by source and by participant, and the metadata was provided uncurated.

TCRbeta CDR3 regions were amplified from genomic DNA using the immunoSEQ Assay, a bias-controlled multiplex PCR. The original methods were these. The number of nucleated cells in each sample was estimated from the amplification of reference gene primers within the assay. To quantify the absolute abundance of each unique TCRbeta CDR3 rearrangement, sequence reads were collapsed and filtered. For each sample, productive Simpson clonality was calculated by taking the square root of Simpson's diversity index across productive rearrangements. Held by TCRdb, this immuneACCESS table contains in-frame sequences only and omits some clones. Under half of the omission traces to an unresolved V gene where checked; the cause of the rest is unknown. Clonal size and the V and J genes are those of that table, whereas D and trimming came from the DNA. In this sample the table shows roughly 70,000 clones, more than 70% of which occur a single time. 1.4% of the sample is in the top ten clones.

Collaborating institutions collected whole blood in K2EDTA tubes following their own protocols. For TCRbeta analysis, collaborators shipped samples in one of three forms: frozen whole blood, isolated PBMCs, or DNA extracted from either of those sample types. A word on this clone: Its antigen remains undetermined. No much larger clone is present one base from it, and per-base qualities are unavailable.

For this chain, trimming is 0 bases at the V end and 2 bases at the J end, and the number of junction bases without a gene match is 4. The CDR3 runs 18 residues from the cysteine to the phenylalanine. Solely the CDR3 DNA is kept, with 54 bases framed from the first base. Reading the germline V gene gives CDR1 SGHRS and CDR2 YFSETQ. The rearranged chain carries TRBV5-1 and TRBJ2-3; the junction holds 15 bases that match TRBD2. The receptor was isolated from a human donor in a cohort sampled during active COVID-19. Sequencing was carried out using peripheral blood. In nucleotides, the sequence is TGCGCCAGCAGCTTGGGGACTAGCGGGAGGGCTTCCACAGATACGCAGTATTTT. The translation is CASSLGTSGRASTDTQYF.